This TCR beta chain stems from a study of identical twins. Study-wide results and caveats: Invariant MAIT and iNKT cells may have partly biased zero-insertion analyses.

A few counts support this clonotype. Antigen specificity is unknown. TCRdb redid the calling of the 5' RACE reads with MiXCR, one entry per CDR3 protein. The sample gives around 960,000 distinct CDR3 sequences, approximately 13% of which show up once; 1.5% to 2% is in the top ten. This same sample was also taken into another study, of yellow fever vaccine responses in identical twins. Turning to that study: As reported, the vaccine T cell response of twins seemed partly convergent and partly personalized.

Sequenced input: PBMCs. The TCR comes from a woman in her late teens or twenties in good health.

CDR3 residues: CASSPILDRENIQYF. The DNA of the CDR3 is TGTGCCAGCAGCCCTATTCTAGACAGGGAAAACATTCAGTACTTC. This chain links TRBV7-8 with TRBJ2-4, with TRBD1 matching 7 bases. CDR1 and CDR2 from the germline V gene are SGHVS and FQNEAQ. V shed 5 bases and J 5 bases; nucleotides not matched to a gene: 9. The CDR3 totals 15 residues.